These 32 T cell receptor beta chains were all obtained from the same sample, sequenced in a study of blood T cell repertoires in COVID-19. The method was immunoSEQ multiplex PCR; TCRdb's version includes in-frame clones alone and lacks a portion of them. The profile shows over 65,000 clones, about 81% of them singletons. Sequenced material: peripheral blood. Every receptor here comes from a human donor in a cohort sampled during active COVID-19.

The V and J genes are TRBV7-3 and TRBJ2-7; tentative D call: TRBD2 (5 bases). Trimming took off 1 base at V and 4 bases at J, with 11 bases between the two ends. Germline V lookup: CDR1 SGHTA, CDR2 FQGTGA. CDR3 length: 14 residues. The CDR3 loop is CASSLNSGPYEQYF. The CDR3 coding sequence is TGTGCCAGCAGCTTAAACAGCGGTCCGTACGAGCAGTACTTC. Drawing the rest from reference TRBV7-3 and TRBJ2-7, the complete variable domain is GAGVSQTPSNKVTEKGKYVELRCDPISGHTALYWYRQSLGQGPEFLIYFQGTGAADDSGLPNDRFFAVRPEGSVSTLKIQRTERGDSAVYLCASSLNSGPYEQYFGPGTRLTVT.

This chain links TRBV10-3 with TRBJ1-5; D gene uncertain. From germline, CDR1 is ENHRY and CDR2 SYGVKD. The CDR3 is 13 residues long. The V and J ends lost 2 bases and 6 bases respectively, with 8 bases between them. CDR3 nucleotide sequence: TGTGCCATCAGTGAGGAAGTCGGTCAGCCCCAGCATTTT. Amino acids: CAISEEVGQPQHF.

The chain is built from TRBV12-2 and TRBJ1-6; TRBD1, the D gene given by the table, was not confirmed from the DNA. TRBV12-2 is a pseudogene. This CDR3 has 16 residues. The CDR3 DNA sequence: TGTGCAAGTCGCTTAGCCCAGAGACAGTCTAATTCACCCCTCCACTTT. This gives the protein CASRLAQRQSNSPLHF.

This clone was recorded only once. The CDR3 DNA reads as TGTGCCAGCAGCTTAGGGTCGGGATTGAACACTGAAGCTTTCTTT. It is translated as CASSLGSGLNTEAFF. This chain links TRBV7-3 with TRBJ1-1; no definite D call. CDR1 and CDR2 from the germline V gene are SGHTA and FQGTGA. Trimming left V 2 bases short and J 0 bases short, with 10 bases between. This CDR3 has 15 amino acids.

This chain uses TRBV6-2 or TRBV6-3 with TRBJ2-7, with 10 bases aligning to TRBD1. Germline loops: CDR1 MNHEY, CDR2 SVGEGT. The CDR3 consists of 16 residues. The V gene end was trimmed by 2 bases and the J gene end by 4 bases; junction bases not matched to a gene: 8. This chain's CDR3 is CASSYSQDRGLYEQYF. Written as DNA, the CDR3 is TGTGCCAGCAGTTACAGCCAGGACAGGGGGTTATACGAGCAGTACTTC.

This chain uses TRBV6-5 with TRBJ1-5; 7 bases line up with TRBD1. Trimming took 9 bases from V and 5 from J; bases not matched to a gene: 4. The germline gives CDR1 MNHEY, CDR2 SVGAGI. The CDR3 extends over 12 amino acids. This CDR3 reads CASRQGDQPQHF. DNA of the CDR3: TGTGCCAGTAGACAGGGCGATCAGCCCCAGCATTTT.

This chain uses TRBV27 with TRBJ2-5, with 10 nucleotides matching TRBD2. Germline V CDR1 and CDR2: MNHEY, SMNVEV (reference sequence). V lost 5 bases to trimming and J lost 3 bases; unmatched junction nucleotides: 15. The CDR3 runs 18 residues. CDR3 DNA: TGTGCCAGCAGTGCAGAGGCGTCTAGCGGGAGCTCGAAAGAGACCCAGTACTTC. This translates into CASSAEASSGSSKETQYF.

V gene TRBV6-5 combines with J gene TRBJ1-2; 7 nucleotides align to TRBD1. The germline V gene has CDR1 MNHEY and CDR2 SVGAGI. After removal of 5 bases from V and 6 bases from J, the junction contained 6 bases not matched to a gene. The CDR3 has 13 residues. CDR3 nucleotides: TGTGCCAGCAGTCGGGACAGCCTTGATGGCTACACCTTC. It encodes CASSRDSLDGYTF.

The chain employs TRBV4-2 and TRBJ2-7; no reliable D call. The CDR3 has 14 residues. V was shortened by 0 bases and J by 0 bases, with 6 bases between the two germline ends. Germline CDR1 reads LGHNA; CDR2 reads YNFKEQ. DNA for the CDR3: TGTGCCAGCAGCCAAGATCTCAGCTCCTACGAGCAGTACTTC. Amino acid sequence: CASSQDLSSYEQYF.

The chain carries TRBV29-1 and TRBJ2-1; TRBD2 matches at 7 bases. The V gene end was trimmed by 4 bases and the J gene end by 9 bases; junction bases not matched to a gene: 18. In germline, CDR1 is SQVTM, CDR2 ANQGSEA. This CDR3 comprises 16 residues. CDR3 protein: CSVVLLASGTAGEQFF. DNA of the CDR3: TGCAGCGTTGTACTTCTGGCTAGCGGCACAGCCGGTGAGCAGTTCTTC.

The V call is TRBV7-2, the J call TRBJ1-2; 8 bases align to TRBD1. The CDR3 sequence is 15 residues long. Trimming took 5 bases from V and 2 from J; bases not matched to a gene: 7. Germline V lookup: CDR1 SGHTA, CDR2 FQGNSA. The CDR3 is CASSTGQGSNYGYTF. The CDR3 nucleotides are TGTGCCAGCAGCACCGGACAGGGCTCGAACTATGGCTACACCTTC.

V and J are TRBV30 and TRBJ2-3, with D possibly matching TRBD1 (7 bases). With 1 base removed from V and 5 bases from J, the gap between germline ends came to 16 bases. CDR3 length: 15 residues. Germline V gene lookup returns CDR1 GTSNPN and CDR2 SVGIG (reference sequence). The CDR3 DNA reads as TGTGCCTGGAGTGGGGGTCAGGGGGAGGTAGATACGCAGTATTTT. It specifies CAWSGGQGEVDTQYF.

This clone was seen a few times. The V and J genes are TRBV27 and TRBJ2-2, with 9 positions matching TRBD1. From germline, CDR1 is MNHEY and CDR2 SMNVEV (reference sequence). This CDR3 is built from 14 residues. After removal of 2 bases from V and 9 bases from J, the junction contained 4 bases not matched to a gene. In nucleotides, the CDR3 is TGTGCCAGCAGTTTAATCACAGGGGGCCGGGAGCTGTTTTTT. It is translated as CASSLITGGRELFF.

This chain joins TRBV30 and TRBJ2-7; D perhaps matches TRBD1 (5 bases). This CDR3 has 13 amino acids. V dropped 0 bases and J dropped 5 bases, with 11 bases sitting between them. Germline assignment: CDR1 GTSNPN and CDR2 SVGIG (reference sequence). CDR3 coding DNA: TGTGCCTGGAGTGTAGGCAGGGTGAACGAGCAGTACTTC. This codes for CAWSVGRVNEQYF.

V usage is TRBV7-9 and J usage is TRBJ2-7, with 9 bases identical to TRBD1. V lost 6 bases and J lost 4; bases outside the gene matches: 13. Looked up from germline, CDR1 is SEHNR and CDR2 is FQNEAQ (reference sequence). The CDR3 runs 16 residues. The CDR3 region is CASSSTSGTGLYEQYF. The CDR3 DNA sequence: TGTGCCAGCAGTTCCACCTCCGGGACAGGGTTATACGAGCAGTACTTC.

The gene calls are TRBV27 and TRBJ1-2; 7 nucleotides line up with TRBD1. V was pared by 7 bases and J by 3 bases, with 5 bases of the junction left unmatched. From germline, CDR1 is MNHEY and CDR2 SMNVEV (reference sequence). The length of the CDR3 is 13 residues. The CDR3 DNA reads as TGTGCCAGCATGGGCAGGGGGTACTATGGCTACACCTTC. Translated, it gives CASMGRGYYGYTF.

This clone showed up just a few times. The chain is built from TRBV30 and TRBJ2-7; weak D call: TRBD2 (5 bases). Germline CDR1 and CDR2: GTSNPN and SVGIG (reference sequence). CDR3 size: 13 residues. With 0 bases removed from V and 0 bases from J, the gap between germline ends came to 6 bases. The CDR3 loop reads CAWSVGSSYEQYF. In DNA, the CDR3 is TGTGCCTGGAGTGTAGGGAGCTCCTACGAGCAGTACTTC.

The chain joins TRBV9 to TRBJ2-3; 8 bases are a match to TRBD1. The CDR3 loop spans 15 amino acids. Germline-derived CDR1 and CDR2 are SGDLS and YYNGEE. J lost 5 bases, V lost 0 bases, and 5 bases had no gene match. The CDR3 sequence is CASSVGQTGEDTQYF. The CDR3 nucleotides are TGTGCCAGCAGCGTAGGTCAGACAGGGGAAGATACGCAGTATTTT.

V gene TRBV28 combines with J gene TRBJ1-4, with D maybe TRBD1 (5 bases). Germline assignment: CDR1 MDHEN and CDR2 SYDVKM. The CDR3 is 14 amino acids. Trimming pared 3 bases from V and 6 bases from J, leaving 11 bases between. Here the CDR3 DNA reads TGTGCCAGCAGTTTCGGGGGTGGGGATGAAAAACTGTTTTTT. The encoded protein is CASSFGGGDEKLFF. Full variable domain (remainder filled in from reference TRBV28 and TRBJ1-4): DVKVTQSSRYLVKRTGEKVFLECVQDMDHENMFWYRQDPGLGLRLIYFSYDVKMKEKGDIPEGYSVSREKKERFSLILESASTNQTSMYLCASSFGGGDEKLFFGSGTQLSVL.

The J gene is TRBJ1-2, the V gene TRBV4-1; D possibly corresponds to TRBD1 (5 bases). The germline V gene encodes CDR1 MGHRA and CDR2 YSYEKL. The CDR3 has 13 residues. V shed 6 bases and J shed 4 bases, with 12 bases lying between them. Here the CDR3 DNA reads TGCGCCAGCAGAGGGGCCGGGGGCTATGGCTACACCTTC. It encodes CASRGAGGYGYTF.

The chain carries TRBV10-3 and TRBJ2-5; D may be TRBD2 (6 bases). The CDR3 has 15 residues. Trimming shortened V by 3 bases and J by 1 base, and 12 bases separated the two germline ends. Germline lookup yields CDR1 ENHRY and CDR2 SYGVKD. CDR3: CAISDSAGSQETQYF. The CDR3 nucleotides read TGTGCCATCAGTGATTCGGCGGGGAGCCAAGAGACCCAGTACTTC.

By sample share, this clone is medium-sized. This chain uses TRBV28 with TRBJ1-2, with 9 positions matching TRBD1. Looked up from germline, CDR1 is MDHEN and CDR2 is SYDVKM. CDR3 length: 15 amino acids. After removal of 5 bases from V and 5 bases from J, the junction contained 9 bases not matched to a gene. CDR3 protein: CASSIPGQGRYGYTF. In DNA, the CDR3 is TGTGCCAGCAGTATACCGGGACAGGGACGGTATGGCTACACCTTC.

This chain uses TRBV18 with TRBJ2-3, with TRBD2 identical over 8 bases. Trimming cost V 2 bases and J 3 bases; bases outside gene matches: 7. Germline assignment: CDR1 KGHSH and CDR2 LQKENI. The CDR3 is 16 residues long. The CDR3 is CASSPTRGLATDTQYF. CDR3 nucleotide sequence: TGTGCCAGCTCACCAACTCGAGGACTAGCAACAGATACGCAGTATTTT.

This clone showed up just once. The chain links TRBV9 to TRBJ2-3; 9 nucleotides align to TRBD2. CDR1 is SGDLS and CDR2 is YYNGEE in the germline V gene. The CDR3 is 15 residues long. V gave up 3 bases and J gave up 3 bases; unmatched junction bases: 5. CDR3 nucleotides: TGTGCCAGCAGCGGCGGGAGGGCCATTACAGATACGCAGTATTTT. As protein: CASSGGRAITDTQYF.

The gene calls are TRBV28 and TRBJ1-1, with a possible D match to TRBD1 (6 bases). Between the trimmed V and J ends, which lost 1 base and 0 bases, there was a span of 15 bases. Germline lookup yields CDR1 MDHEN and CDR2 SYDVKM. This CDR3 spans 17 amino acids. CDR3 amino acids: CASSLFEGDDMNTEAFF. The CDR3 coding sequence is TGTGCCAGCAGTTTATTTGAGGGGGACGACATGAACACTGAAGCTTTCTTT.

The CDR3 protein is CASSIGGSYEQYF. The DNA of the CDR3 is TGTGCCAGTAGTATAGGAGGTTCCTACGAGCAGTACTTC. V gene TRBV19 combines with J gene TRBJ2-7; D unclear. CDR1 and CDR2 (germline): LNHDA, SQIVND (reference sequence). The CDR3 is 13 amino acids. Trimming removed 1 base from V and 1 base from J, with 5 bases in between.

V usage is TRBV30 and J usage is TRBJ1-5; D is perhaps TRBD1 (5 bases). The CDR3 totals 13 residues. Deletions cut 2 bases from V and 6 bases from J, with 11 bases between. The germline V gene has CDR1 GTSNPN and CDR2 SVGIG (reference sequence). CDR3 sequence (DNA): TGTGCCTGGAGTACCGGGGGAGCTCAGCCCCAGCATTTT. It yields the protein CAWSTGGAQPQHF.

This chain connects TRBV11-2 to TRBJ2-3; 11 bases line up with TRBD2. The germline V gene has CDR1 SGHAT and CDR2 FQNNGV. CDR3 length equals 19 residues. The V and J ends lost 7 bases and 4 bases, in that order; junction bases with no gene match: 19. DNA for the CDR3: TGTGCCAGCACCAATTCCGGGACTAGCGGATCTTCCCCCCCAGATACGCAGTATTTT. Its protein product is CASTNSGTSGSSPPDTQYF.

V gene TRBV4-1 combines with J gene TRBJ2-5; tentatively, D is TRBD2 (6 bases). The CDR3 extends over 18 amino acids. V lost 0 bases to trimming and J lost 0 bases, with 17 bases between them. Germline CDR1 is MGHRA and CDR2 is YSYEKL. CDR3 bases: TGCGCCAGCAGCCAAGATGTCGCGGTAGCGGCGTACCAAGAGACCCAGTACTTC. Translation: CASSQDVAVAAYQETQYF.

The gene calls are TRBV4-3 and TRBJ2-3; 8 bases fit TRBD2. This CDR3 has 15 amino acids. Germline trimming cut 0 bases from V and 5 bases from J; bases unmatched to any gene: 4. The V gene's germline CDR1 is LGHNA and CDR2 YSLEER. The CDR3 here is CASSQEELAGDTQYF. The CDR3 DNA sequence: TGCGCCAGCAGCCAAGAAGAGCTAGCGGGAGATACGCAGTATTTT.

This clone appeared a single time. For the CDR3, the DNA is TGTGCCAGCAGCTTGCAGGGCCCCTACTCTGGAAACACCATATATTTT. Translation: CASSLQGPYSGNTIYF. The chain has TRBV5-5 and TRBJ1-3; D perhaps matches TRBD1 (5 bases). Germline CDR1 reads SGHKS; CDR2 reads YYEKEE (reference sequence). With 1 base removed from V and 0 bases from J, the gap between germline ends came to 11 bases. The CDR3 sequence is 16 residues long. Drawing the rest from reference TRBV5-5 and TRBJ1-3, the complete variable domain is DAGVTQSPTHLIKTRGQQVTLRCSPISGHKSVSWYQQVLGQGPQFIFQYYEKEERGRGNFPDRFSARQFPNYSSELNVNALLLGDSALYLCASSLQGPYSGNTIYFGEGSWLTVV.

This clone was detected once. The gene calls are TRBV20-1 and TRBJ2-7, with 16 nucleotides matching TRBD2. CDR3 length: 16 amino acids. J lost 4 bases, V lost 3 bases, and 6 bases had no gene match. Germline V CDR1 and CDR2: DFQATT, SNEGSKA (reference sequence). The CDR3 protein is CSASGGTSGRVYEQYF. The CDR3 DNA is TGCAGTGCTAGTGGAGGGACTAGCGGGAGGGTATACGAGCAGTACTTC.